The sequence of this TCR beta chain was determined in a study of blood T cell repertoires in COVID-19. Method: immunoSEQ multiplex PCR; TCRdb's copy keeps in-frame clones and lacks some. The table lists under 300,000 clones, about nine tenths of them singletons. Trimming stripped 1 base from V and 1 base from J, with 2 bases between. Germline V gives CDR1 SGHDT, CDR2 YYEEEE. The length of the CDR3 is 13 residues. V is TRBV5-6 and J is TRBJ2-2, with D uncertain. The TCR was taken from a woman in her twenties or thirties with active or convalescent COVID-19. Sample: peripheral blood. CDR3 sequence: CASSLQNTGELFF. CDR3 coding DNA: TGTGCCAGCAGCTTGCAGAACACCGGGGAGCTGTTTTTT. Full variable domain (remainder filled in from reference TRBV5-6 and TRBJ2-2): DAGVTQSPTHLIKTRGQQVTLRCSPKSGHDTVSWYQQALGQGPQFIFQYYEEEERQRGNFPDRFSGHQFPNYSSELNVNALLLGDSALYLCASSLQNTGELFFGEGSRLTVL.